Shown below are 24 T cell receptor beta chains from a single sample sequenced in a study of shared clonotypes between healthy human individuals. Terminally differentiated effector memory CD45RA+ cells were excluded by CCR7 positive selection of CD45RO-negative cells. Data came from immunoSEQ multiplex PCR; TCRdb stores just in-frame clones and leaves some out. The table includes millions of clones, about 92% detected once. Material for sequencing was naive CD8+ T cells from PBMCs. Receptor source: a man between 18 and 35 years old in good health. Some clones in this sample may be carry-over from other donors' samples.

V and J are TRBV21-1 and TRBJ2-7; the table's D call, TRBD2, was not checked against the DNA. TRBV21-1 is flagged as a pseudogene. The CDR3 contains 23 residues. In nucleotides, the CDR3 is TGTGCCAGCAGCCTTACGGGGGGGGCGCTTGAAAGTAATATATGCTTTCACACCTACGAGCAGTACTTC. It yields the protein CASSLTGGALESNICFHTYEQYF.

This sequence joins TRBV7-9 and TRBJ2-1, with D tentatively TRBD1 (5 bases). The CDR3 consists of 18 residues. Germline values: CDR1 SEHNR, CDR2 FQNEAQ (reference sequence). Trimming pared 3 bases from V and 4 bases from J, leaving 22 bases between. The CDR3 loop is CASSLEGIRGSRYNEQFF. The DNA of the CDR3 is TGTGCCAGCAGCTTGGAAGGCATAAGGGGCAGTAGATACAATGAGCAGTTCTTC.

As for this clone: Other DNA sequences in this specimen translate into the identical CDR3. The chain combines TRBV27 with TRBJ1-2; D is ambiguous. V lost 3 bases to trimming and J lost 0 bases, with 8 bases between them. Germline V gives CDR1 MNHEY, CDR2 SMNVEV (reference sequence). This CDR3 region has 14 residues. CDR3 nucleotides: TGTGCCAGCAGTTTGGCAGGCGCTAACTATGGCTACACCTTC. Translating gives CASSLAGANYGYTF.

In DNA form, the CDR3 reads TGTGCCACCAGCAGCGGAATACAGGGTGCGGCCACTGAAGCTTTCTTT. Protein: CATSSGIQGAATEAFF. V gene TRBV15 combines with J gene TRBJ1-1; tentatively, D is TRBD1 (6 bases). Germline CDR1 reads LNHNV; CDR2 reads YYDKDF (reference sequence). This CDR3 has 16 residues. V lost 3 bases, J lost 4 bases, and 18 bases lay in between.

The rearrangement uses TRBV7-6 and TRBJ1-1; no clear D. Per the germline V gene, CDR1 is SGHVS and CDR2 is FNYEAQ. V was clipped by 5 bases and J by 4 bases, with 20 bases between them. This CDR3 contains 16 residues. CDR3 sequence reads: CASSRDPLRQSTEAFF. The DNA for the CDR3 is TGTGCCAGCAGCCGCGATCCCTTGCGGCAGAGCACTGAAGCTTTCTTT.

This CDR3 reads CASSEKEEGELFF. Here the CDR3 DNA reads TGTGCCAGCAGCGAAAAGGAAGAAGGGGAGCTGTTTTTT. The chain has TRBV11-3 and TRBJ2-2; no reliable D call. The V end lost 5 bases, the J end lost 8 bases, and 12 bases lay between the germline ends. Per germline, CDR1 SGHNT and CDR2 YENEEA. This CDR3 region has 13 residues.

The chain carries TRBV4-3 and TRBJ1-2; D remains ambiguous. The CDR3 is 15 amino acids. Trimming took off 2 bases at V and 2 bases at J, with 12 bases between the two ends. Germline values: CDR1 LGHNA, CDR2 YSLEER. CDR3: CASSQLTGKNYGYTF. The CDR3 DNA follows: TGCGCCAGCAGCCAACTCACCGGGAAGAACTATGGCTACACCTTC.

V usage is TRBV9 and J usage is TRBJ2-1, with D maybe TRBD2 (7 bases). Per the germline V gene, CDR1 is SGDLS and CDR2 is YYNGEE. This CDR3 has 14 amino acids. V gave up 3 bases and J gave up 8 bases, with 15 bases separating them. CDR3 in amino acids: CASSARGARDEQFF. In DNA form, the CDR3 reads TGTGCCAGCAGCGCCCGGGGGGCGAGGGATGAGCAGTTCTTC. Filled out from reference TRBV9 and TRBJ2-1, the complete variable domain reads DSGVTQTPKHLITATGQRVTLRCSPRSGDLSVYWYQQSLDQGLQFLIQYYNGEERAKGNILERFSAQQFPDLHSELNLSSLELGDSALYFCASSARGARDEQFFGPGTRLTVL.

CDR3 region: CASSLWGGRLLYEQYF. Written as DNA, the CDR3 is TGTGCCAGCAGTTTATGGGGCGGGAGGCTCCTCTACGAGCAGTACTTC. The chain carries TRBV27 and TRBJ2-7; 8 bases line up with TRBD2. The CDR3 totals 16 residues. Germline loops: CDR1 MNHEY, CDR2 SMNVEV (reference sequence). V gave up 1 base and J gave up 3 bases; unmatched junction bases: 8.

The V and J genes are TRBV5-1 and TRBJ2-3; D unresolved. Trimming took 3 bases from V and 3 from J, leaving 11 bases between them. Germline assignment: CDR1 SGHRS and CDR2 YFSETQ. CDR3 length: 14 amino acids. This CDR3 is CASSYETTTDTQYF. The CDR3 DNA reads TGCGCCAGCAGCTATGAAACGACGACAGATACGCAGTATTTT.

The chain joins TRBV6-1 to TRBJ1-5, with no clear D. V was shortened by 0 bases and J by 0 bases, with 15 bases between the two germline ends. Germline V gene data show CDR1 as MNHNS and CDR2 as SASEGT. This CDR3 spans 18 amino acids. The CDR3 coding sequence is TGTGCCAGCAGTGAAGCTTTTGGCTGGGGAAGTAGCAATCAGCCCCAGCATTTT. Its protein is CASSEAFGWGSSNQPQHF.

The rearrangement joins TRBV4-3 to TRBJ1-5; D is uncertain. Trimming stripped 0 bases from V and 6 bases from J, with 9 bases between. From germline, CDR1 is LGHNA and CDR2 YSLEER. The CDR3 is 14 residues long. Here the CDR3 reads CASSQDRQVQPQHF. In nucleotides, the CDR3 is TGCGCCAGCAGCCAAGATAGGCAGGTTCAGCCCCAGCATTTT.

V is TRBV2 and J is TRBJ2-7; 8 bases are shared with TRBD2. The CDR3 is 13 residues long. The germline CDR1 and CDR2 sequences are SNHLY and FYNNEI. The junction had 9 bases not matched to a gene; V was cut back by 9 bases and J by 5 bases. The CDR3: CASTAGVRNEQYF. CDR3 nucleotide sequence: TGTGCCAGTACAGCGGGAGTTCGTAACGAGCAGTACTTC.

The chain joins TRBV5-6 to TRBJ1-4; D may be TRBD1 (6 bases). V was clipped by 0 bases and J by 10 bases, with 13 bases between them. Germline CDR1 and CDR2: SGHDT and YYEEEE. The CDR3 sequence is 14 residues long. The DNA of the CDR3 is TGTGCCAGCAGCTTGGATACAGGGTCCCGAAAACTGTTTTTT. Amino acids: CASSLDTGSRKLFF.

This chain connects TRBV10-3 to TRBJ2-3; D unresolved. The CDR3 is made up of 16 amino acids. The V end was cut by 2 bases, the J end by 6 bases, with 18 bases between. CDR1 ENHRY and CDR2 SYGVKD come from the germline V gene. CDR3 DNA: TGTGCCATCAGTGAGCCATTTTTCCCCGCAGGCGATACGCAGTATTTT. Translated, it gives CAISEPFFPAGDTQYF.

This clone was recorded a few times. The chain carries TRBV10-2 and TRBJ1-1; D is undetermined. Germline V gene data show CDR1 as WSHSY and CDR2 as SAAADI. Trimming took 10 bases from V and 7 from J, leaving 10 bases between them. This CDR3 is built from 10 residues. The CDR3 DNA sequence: TGCGCCACTACTAGTCATGAAGCTTTCTTT. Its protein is CATTSHEAFF.

The CDR3 nucleotides are TGTGCCAGCAGCGTAGCTGAACGGCTAGCGGGGTGGGATGAGCAGTTCTTC. Translation gives CASSVAERLAGWDEQFF. The chain is built from TRBV9 and TRBJ2-1; 9 nucleotides match TRBD2. The V and J ends lost 0 bases and 8 bases, in that order; junction bases with no gene match: 12. This CDR3 contains 17 residues. Germline loops: CDR1 SGDLS, CDR2 YYNGEE. The full variable domain, with the rest looked up from reference TRBV9 and TRBJ2-1, is DSGVTQTPKHLITATGQRVTLRCSPRSGDLSVYWYQQSLDQGLQFLIQYYNGEERAKGNILERFSAQQFPDLHSELNLSSLELGDSALYFCASSVAERLAGWDEQFFGPGTRLTVL.

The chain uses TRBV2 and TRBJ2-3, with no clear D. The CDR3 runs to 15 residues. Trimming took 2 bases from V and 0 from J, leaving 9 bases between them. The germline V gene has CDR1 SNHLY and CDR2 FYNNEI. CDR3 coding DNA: TGTGCCAGCAGTGAATGGGTGGCTAGCACAGATACGCAGTATTTT. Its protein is CASSEWVASTDTQYF.

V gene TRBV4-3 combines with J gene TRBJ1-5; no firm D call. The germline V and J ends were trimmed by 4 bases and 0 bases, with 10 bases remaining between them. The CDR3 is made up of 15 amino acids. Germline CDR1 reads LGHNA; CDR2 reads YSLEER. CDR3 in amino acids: CASSPGQYSNQPQHF. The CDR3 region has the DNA TGCGCCAGCAGCCCGGGCCAGTATAGCAATCAGCCCCAGCATTTT.

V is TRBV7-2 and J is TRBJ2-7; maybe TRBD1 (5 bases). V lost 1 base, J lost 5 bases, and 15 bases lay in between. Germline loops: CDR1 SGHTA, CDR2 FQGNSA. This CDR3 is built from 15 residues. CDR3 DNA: TGTGCCAGCAGCTTAGAGTGGGGCCTTCGGAACGAGCAGTACTTC. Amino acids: CASSLEWGLRNEQYF.

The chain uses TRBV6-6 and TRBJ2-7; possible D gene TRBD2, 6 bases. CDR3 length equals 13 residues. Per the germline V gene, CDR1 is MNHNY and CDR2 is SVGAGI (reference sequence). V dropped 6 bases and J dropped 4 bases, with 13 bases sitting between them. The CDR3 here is CASSRERGYEQYF. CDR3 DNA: TGTGCCAGCAGCCGGGAGCGTGGTTACGAGCAGTACTTC.

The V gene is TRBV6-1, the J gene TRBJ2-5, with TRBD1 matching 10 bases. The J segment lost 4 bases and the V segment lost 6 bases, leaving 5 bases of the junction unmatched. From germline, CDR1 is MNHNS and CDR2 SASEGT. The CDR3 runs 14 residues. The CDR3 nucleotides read TGTGCCAGCAGACCGACAGGGGGCCCAGAGACCCAGTACTTC. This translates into CASRPTGGPETQYF.

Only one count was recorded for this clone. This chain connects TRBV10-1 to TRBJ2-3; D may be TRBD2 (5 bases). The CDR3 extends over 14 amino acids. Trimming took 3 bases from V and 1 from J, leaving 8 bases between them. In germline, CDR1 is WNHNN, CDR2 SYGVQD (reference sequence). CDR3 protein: CASSDTRGTDTQYF. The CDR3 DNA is TGCGCCAGCAGTGATACGAGGGGCACAGATACGCAGTATTTT.

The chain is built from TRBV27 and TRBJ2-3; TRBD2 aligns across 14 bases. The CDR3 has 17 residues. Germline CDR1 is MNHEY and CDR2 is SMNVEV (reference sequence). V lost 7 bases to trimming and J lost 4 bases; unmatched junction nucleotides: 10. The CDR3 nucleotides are TGTGCCAGCATTCCCTCCCCGGGACTAGCGGGGGCAGATACGCAGTATTTT. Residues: CASIPSPGLAGADTQYF.